The 30 T cell receptor beta chains below all came from one sample that was sequenced in a study of blood T cell repertoires in COVID-19. Using immunoSEQ multiplex PCR, the repertoire was profiled, and TCRdb retains in-frame clones only, with some absent. The sample has 100,000 to 150,000 clones, 87% seen once. The sequenced sample was peripheral blood. The receptor source for this set is a man between 45 and 60 years old with active COVID-19.

The chain uses TRBV6-1 and TRBJ2-5, with a possible D match to TRBD2 (5 bases). Between the trimmed V and J ends, which lost 1 base and 5 bases, there was a span of 17 bases. Germline CDR1 and CDR2: MNHNS and SASEGT. The CDR3 extends over 16 amino acids. CDR3 coding DNA: TGTGCCAGCAGTGAAGGAGGAGGCAGAACCGGGGAGACCCAGTACTTC. This gives the protein CASSEGGGRTGETQYF.

The chain joins TRBV30 to TRBJ2-5; 7 nucleotides line up with TRBD1. The CDR3 extends over 17 amino acids. V lost 2 bases and J lost 1; bases outside the gene matches: 13. Germline loops: CDR1 GTSNPN, CDR2 SVGIG (reference sequence). CDR3: CAWSPKGTDTFQETQYF. DNA of the CDR3: TGTGCCTGGAGTCCAAAAGGGACAGACACCTTCCAAGAGACCCAGTACTTC.

V gene TRBV29-1 combines with J gene TRBJ2-7; D is possibly TRBD1 (6 bases). Trimming cost V 4 bases and J 2 bases, with 9 bases left between them. This CDR3 comprises 12 residues. CDR1 is SQVTM and CDR2 is ANQGSEA in the germline V gene. The DNA of the CDR3 is TGCAGCGTTGTAGGACAGCCCTACGAGCAGTACTTC. Encoded protein: CSVVGQPYEQYF.

This clone was counted a single time. The chain couples TRBV15 to TRBJ1-5; tentative D call: TRBD1 (5 bases). The CDR3 covers 16 residues. Germline CDR1 and CDR2: LNHNV and YYDKDF (reference sequence). V lost 0 bases and J 7 bases, leaving 16 bases between the germline ends. As DNA, the CDR3 is TGTGCCACCAGCAGAGACAGGGTGGGATCGGAGCAGCCCCAGCATTTT. Translated: CATSRDRVGSEQPQHF.

The chain has TRBV18 and TRBJ1-1; D call uncertain. CDR3 length: 11 amino acids. The germline V gene encodes CDR1 KGHSH and CDR2 LQKENI. V lost 8 bases and J 5 bases, leaving 9 bases between the germline ends. The CDR3 nucleotides read TGTGCCAGCCGGGATTCGACTGAAGCTTTCTTT. Amino acids: CASRDSTEAFF.

The V and J genes are TRBV7-3 and TRBJ2-6, with D possibly being TRBD2 (5 bases). Trimming took off 4 bases at V and 1 base at J, with 8 bases between the two ends. CDR1 and CDR2 (germline): SGHTA, FQGTGA. This CDR3 spans 15 amino acids. The CDR3 is CASSYGLSGANVLTF. For the CDR3, the DNA is TGTGCCAGCAGCTACGGACTGTCTGGGGCCAACGTCCTGACTTTC.

The rearrangement joins TRBV7-9 to TRBJ1-4, with D maybe TRBD1 (5 bases). Germline-derived CDR1 and CDR2 are SEHNR and FQNEAQ (reference sequence). This CDR3 region has 14 residues. Deletions cut 5 bases from V and 8 bases from J, with 15 bases between. Here the CDR3 reads CASSPRGEEEKLFF. For the CDR3, the DNA is TGTGCCAGCAGCCCCCGAGGGGAGGAGGAAAAACTGTTTTTT.

This chain uses TRBV6-5 with TRBJ1-2; the D is unclear. Germline loops: CDR1 MNHEY, CDR2 SVGAGI. This CDR3 spans 15 amino acids. The germline V and J ends were trimmed by 7 bases and 1 base, with 16 bases remaining between them. CDR3 sequence: CASMSLDFYNYGYTF. The CDR3 DNA reads as TGTGCCAGCATGTCGCTGGACTTCTATAACTATGGCTACACCTTC.

This clone appeared once. The rearrangement links TRBV19 to TRBJ2-7; a possible D gene is TRBD2 (6 bases). The CDR3 has 14 amino acids. The germline V gene encodes CDR1 LNHDA and CDR2 SQIVND (reference sequence). Trimming took 3 bases from V and 2 from J, leaving 11 bases between them. CDR3 sequence (DNA): TGTGCCAGTAGTATGGGACTCTCCACCTACGAGCAGTACTTC. Translating it yields CASSMGLSTYEQYF.

The chain recombines TRBV11-2 with TRBJ1-5; 9 bases are a match to TRBD1. The CDR3 covers 15 residues. Unmatched junction bases numbered 9, after V lost 5 bases and J lost 7 bases. Germline V gene lookup returns CDR1 SGHAT and CDR2 FQNNGV. CDR3 nucleotide sequence: TGTGCCAGCAGCGCTGGGACAGGGTTTGAACAGCCCCAGCATTTT. It encodes CASSAGTGFEQPQHF.

V is TRBV7-9 and J is TRBJ1-1, with unresolved D. The germline CDR1 and CDR2 sequences are SEHNR and FQNEAQ (reference sequence). CDR3 size: 13 residues. V was clipped by 4 bases and J by 4 bases, with 10 bases between them. CDR3 protein: CASSSAATTEAFF. The DNA for the CDR3 is TGTGCCAGCAGCTCAGCAGCGACCACTGAAGCTTTCTTT.

This clone was counted only a few times. This chain uses TRBV30 with TRBJ1-2; tentatively, D is TRBD1 (5 bases). Germline assignment: CDR1 GTSNPN and CDR2 SVGIG (reference sequence). This CDR3 is built from 14 residues. Deletions cut 3 bases from V and 8 bases from J, with 19 bases between. CDR3 in DNA: TGTGCCTGGAGAGCAAGGGACTCAAGGTGGGGCTACACCTTC. It is translated as CAWRARDSRWGYTF.

The chain carries TRBV3-1 (or the pseudogene TRBV3-2) and TRBJ1-2; unclear D gene. Deletions cut 0 bases from V and 5 bases from J, with 28 bases between. The CDR3 totals 20 residues. CDR1 is LGHDT and CDR2 is YNNKEL in the germline V gene (reference sequence). The CDR3 DNA is TGTGCCAGCAGCCAAGATATCGAGATAGTTTGTCAATACAGACGGTATGGCTACACCTTC. Translated, it gives CASSQDIEIVCQYRRYGYTF.

The chain has TRBV5-4 and TRBJ2-3, with TRBD1 identical over 9 bases. The germline V gene encodes CDR1 SGHNT and CDR2 YYREEE (reference sequence). V lost 4 bases to trimming and J lost 4 bases; unmatched junction nucleotides: 7. This CDR3 is built from 15 residues. CDR3 amino acids: CASSRRDRDPDTQYF. The CDR3, as DNA: TGTGCCAGCAGCCGCCGGGACAGGGATCCAGATACGCAGTATTTT.

This chain links TRBV7-2 with TRBJ2-7; no firm D call. CDR3 size: 13 residues. Looked up from germline, CDR1 is SGHTA and CDR2 is FQGNSA. V lost 2 bases, J lost 1 base, and 6 bases lay in between. This CDR3 reads CASSLQKSYEQYF. The DNA for the CDR3 is TGTGCCAGCAGCTTACAAAAATCCTACGAGCAGTACTTC.

Written as DNA, the CDR3 is TGTGCCAGCTCACCACCGAGCGGGGGGGCATTTCTAGAGACCCAGTACTTC. Amino acid sequence: CASSPPSGGAFLETQYF. V usage is TRBV18 and J usage is TRBJ2-5, with 10 bases fitting TRBD2. Losses at the gene ends were 0 bases for V and 4 bases for J; bases not matched to a gene: 8. The CDR3 loop spans 17 amino acids. CDR1 and CDR2 from the germline V gene are KGHSH and LQKENI.

This clone was recorded a few times. The CDR3 protein is CSVVPPEGTQYF. In DNA, the CDR3 is TGCAGCGTTGTACCCCCCGAGGGGACCCAGTACTTC. V is TRBV29-1 and J is TRBJ2-5, with D possibly matching TRBD2 (5 bases). The V end lost 4 bases, the J end lost 7 bases, and 13 bases lay between the germline ends. Looked up from germline, CDR1 is SQVTM and CDR2 is ANQGSEA. The CDR3 runs 12 residues.

A few counts support this clone. The J gene is TRBJ1-6, the V gene TRBV7-9; 7 positions match TRBD1. V was pared by 5 bases and J by 0 bases, with 10 bases of the junction left unmatched. The CDR3 has 18 amino acids. Per the germline V gene, CDR1 is SEHNR and CDR2 is FQNEAQ (reference sequence). This CDR3 is CASSGDRDRSSYNSPLHF. As DNA, the CDR3 is TGTGCCAGCAGCGGAGACCGGGACAGAAGCTCCTATAATTCACCCCTCCACTTT.

The gene calls are TRBV5-4 and TRBJ1-4, with D hard to call. The V gene lost 1 base and the J gene lost 7 bases, with 8 bases spanning the gap. The CDR3 is 13 residues long. Germline CDR1 reads SGHNT; CDR2 reads YYREEE (reference sequence). In nucleotides, the CDR3 is TGTGCCAGCAGCTTGAAAGGCGGTGAAAAACTGTTTTTT. Encoded protein: CASSLKGGEKLFF.

J is TRBJ2-1 and V is TRBV27; 8 bases line up with TRBD2. Germline V lookup: CDR1 MNHEY, CDR2 SMNVEV (reference sequence). V dropped 5 bases and J dropped 6; count of bases not matched to a gene: 12. CDR3 length equals 16 residues. CDR3 DNA: TGTGCCAGCAGTAGGCGTCTTGCGGGGGGCCTCAATGAGCAGTTCTTC. Translated: CASSRRLAGGLNEQFF.

A single count supports this clone. V is TRBV5-5 and J is TRBJ2-3, with 12 bases matching TRBD2. Germline V lookup: CDR1 SGHKS, CDR2 YYEKEE (reference sequence). The CDR3 totals 16 residues. V was clipped by 6 bases and J by 7 bases; unmatched bases: 12. CDR3 in amino acids: CASKTSGGLLRYTQYF. In DNA form, the CDR3 reads TGTGCCAGCAAGACTAGCGGGGGACTCCTCAGGTATACGCAGTATTTT.

J is TRBJ1-2 and V is TRBV7-2; possibly TRBD1 for D (6 bases). The V gene's germline CDR1 is SGHTA and CDR2 FQGNSA. The CDR3 extends over 15 amino acids. Trimming took off 4 bases at V and 4 bases at J, with 16 bases between the two ends. The CDR3 region is CASSSNQGPGYGYTF. DNA for the CDR3: TGTGCCAGCAGCTCCAACCAGGGGCCTGGCTATGGCTACACCTTC.

The DNA for the CDR3 is TGCGCCAGCAGCTTGGAGGCGGAGGGCTTGACCCAGTACTTC. This codes for CASSLEAEGLTQYF. V gene TRBV5-1 combines with J gene TRBJ2-5, with D tentatively TRBD2 (6 bases). Germline V gives CDR1 SGHRS, CDR2 YFSETQ. This CDR3 has 14 amino acids. V was trimmed by 0 bases and J by 7 bases, leaving 13 bases between them.

The gene calls are TRBV6-5 and TRBJ2-3; a possible D gene is TRBD1 (5 bases). This CDR3 contains 16 residues. Trimming removed 2 bases from V and 0 bases from J, with 12 bases in between. Germline V lookup: CDR1 MNHEY, CDR2 SVGAGI. CDR3 coding DNA: TGTGCCAGCAGTTACAGGCAGGGAAGGAGCACAGATACGCAGTATTTT. Its protein is CASSYRQGRSTDTQYF.

The chain couples TRBV11-3 to TRBJ2-3; D uncertain. V shed 5 bases and J shed 0 bases, with 15 bases lying between them. The CDR3 spans 16 residues. The germline gives CDR1 SGHNT, CDR2 YENEEA. The CDR3 spells CASSHGQNPSTDTQYF. The CDR3 DNA is TGTGCCAGCAGCCACGGTCAAAACCCTAGCACAGATACGCAGTATTTT. The full variable domain, its missing parts supplied by reference TRBV11-3 and TRBJ2-3, is EAGVVQSPRYKIIEKKQPVAFWCNPISGHNTLYWYLQNLGQGPELLIRYENEEAVDDSQLPKDRFSAERLKGVDSTLKIQPAELGDSAVYLCASSHGQNPSTDTQYFGPGTRLTVL.

This sequence joins TRBV10-3 and TRBJ1-4, with D unclear. The CDR3 has 13 amino acids. The germline V gene has CDR1 ENHRY and CDR2 SYGVKD. V dropped 2 bases and J dropped 7 bases, with 8 bases sitting between them. The CDR3 protein is CAISEGEVEKLFF. CDR3 nucleotide sequence: TGTGCCATCAGTGAGGGGGAGGTTGAAAAACTGTTTTTT.

This clone has more than one count but fewer than ten. The chain combines TRBV5-1 with TRBJ2-7; 9 bases match TRBD1. This CDR3 comprises 14 residues. J was trimmed by 5 bases and V by 3 bases; bases with no gene match: 6. Germline CDR1 and CDR2: SGHRS and YFSETQ. The CDR3 here is CASSSDRQGDEQYF. The CDR3 bases are TGCGCCAGCAGCTCGGATCGACAGGGGGACGAGCAGTACTTC. The whole variable domain, filled in from reference TRBV5-1 and TRBJ2-7, reads KAGVTQTPRYLIKTRGQQVTLSCSPISGHRSVSWYQQTPGQGLQFLFEYFSETQRNKGNFPGRFSGRQFSNSRSEMNVSTLELGDSALYLCASSSDRQGDEQYFGPGTRLTVT.

This chain connects TRBV4-2 to TRBJ2-3; 7 nucleotides match TRBD1. Per germline, CDR1 LGHNA and CDR2 YNFKEQ. Trimming at V came to 0 bases and at J to 9 bases, leaving 9 bases not matched to a gene. This CDR3 is built from 15 residues. The CDR3 coding sequence is TGTGCCAGCAGCCAAGAGGGACAGTTTCAAGGAACGCAGTATTTT. This codes for CASSQEGQFQGTQYF.

The V call is TRBV12-3 or TRBV12-4, the J call TRBJ2-5; D gene uncertain. This CDR3 has 12 amino acids. Trimming shortened V by 6 bases and J by 4 bases, and 9 bases separated the two germline ends. The CDR3 loop is CASSSTGETQYF. CDR3 nucleotide sequence: TGTGCCAGCAGCTCCACGGGAGAGACCCAGTACTTC.

This clone was detected only a few times. The rearrangement uses TRBV7-9 and TRBJ1-1; D unclear. The CDR3 has 11 amino acids. The V and J ends lost 1 base and 11 bases respectively, with 8 bases between them. The germline CDR1 and CDR2 sequences are SEHNR and FQNEAQ (reference sequence). This CDR3 is CASSLELKAFF. CDR3 bases: TGTGCCAGCAGCTTAGAACTCAAGGCTTTCTTT.